A selection of T cell receptor beta chains follows, all from one sample in a study of cytomegalovirus exposure and HLA in healthy donors. Assay: immunoSEQ multiplex PCR; the TCRdb copy retains only in-frame clones and omits some. Seen here are around 260,000 clones, around 91% observed once, and the top ten hold around 3.1%. The sequencing input was PBMCs. Receptors were obtained from a woman aged 25 to 39 in good health and CMV-seronegative. Both conserved end residues are trimmed from each CDR3.

v_call cdr3_aa
TRBV6-1 ASSDKDRGSNEQF
TRBV7-6 ASSPPGGYYEQY
TRBV27 ASSSPWGEQY
TRBV29-1 SVERDQGGEQY
TRBV13 ASSSRDGNTGELF
TRBV28 ASSLAGRNTGELF
TRBV6-1 ASSSGTDGGNTIY
TRBV6-5 ASSWGVSNEKLF
TRBV27 ASSARGGGYGYT
TRBV7-6 ASSLGTSGPRETQY
TRBV18 ASGVSATNEKLF
TRBV4-1 ASSATGTGNTEAF
TRBV4-1 ASSQDRSSGNTIY
TRBV5-1 ASSLAPGGAYEQY
TRBV30 AWSMASNQPQH
TRBV5-6 ASSPAVGVDHEQF
TRBV5-1 ASNYRGTEETQY
TRBV29-1 SVGRGKEQPQH